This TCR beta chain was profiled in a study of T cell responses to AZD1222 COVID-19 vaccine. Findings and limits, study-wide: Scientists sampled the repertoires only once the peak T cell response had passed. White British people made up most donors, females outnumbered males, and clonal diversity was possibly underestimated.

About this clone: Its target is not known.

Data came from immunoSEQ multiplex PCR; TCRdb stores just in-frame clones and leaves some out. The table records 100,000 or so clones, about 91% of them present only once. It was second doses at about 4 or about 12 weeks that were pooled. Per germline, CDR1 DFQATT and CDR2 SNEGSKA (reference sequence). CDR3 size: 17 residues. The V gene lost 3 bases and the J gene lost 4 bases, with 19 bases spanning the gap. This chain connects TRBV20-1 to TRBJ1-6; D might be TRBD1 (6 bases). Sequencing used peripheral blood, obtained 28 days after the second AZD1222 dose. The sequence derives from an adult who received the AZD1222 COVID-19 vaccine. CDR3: CSASGFWDTWYNSPLHF. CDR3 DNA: TGCAGTGCTAGTGGTTTTTGGGACACATGGTATAATTCACCCCTCCACTTT.